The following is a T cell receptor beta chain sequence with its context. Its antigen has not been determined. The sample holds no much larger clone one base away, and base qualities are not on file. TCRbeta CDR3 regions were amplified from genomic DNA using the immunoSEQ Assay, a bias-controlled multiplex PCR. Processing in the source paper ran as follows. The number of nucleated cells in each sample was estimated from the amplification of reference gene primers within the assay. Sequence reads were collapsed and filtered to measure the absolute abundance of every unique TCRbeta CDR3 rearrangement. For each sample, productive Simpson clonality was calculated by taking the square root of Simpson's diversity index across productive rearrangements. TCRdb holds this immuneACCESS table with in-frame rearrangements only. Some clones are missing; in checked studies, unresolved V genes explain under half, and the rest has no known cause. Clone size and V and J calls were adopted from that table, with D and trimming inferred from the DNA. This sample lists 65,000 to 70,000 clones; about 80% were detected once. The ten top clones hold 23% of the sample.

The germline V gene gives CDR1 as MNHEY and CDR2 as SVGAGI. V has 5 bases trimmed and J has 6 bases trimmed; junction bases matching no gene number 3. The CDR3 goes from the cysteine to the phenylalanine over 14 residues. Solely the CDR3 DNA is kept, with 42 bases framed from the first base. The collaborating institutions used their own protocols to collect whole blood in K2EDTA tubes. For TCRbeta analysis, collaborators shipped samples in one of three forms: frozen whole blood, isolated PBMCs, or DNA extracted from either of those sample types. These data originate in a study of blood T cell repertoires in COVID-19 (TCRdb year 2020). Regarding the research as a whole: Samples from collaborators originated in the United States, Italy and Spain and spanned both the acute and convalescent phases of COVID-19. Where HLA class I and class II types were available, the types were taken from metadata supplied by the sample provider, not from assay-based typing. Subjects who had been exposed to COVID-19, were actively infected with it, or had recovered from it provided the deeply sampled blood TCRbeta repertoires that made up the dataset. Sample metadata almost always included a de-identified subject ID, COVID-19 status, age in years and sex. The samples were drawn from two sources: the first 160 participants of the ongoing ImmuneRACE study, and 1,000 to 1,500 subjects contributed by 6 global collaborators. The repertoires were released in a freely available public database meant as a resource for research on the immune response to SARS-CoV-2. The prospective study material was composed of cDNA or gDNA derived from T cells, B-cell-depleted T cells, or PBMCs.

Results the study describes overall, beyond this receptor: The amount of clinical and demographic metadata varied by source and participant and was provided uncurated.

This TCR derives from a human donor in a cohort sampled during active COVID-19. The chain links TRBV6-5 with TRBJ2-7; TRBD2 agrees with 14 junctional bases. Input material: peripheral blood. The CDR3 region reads CASSRGLAGGEQYF. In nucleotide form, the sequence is TGTGCCAGCAGTAGAGGACTAGCGGGGGGCGAGCAGTACTTC.